One T cell receptor beta chain is described in this entry. The antigen remains undetermined. Germline loops: CDR1 ENHRY, CDR2 SYGVKD. V lost 5 bases and J lost 0, with 9 bases in between. This CDR3 contains 14 residues. The protocol was immunoSEQ multiplex PCR, while the TCRdb copy is restricted to in-frame clones and leaves out a portion. The sample lists around 28,000 clones, 83% occurring once. These data originate in a study of graft-versus-host responses after intestinal transplantation. About the study: Every recipient had anti-thymocyte globulin induction and about three years of tacrolimus plus steroids.

Overall study findings and caveats: Early post-transplant HvG declines showed an association with peak circulating GvH clone levels. The marrow of recipients harbored GvH clones, and ileum or blood showed some of them first. Allograft graft-versus-host to host-versus-graft clonal ratios ran high in patients with graft-donor T cell macrochimerism.

Sequenced here: PBMCs, sampled approximately four weeks after intestinal transplant. The rearrangement joins TRBV10-3 to TRBJ2-3; weak D call: TRBD2 (5 bases). The sequence came from a human patient who received an intestinal transplant, so some T cells may come from the graft donor. CDR3 DNA sequence: TGTGCCATCAGTATGGGAGCGAGCACAGATACGCAGTATTTT. It is translated as CAISMGASTDTQYF.